Presented here are 9 T cell receptor beta chains from one specimen sequenced in a study of PD-1 blockade in classical Hodgkin lymphoma. Sequencing was performed with immunoSEQ multiplex PCR; in TCRdb, only in-frame clones are kept and a portion is missing. This sample has around 21,000 clones, with about 88% found just once. As for time point: cycle 4 day 1 (C4D1), after less than 7 weeks of nivolumab. Brentuximab vedotin exposure varied among the patients, all of whom had relapsed after autologous stem cell transplantation. The authors enriched CD8+ T cells from thawed PBMCs via magnetic negative selection. The sample was CD8+ T cells from blood, taken before the fourth cycle of nivolumab. All receptors derive from a human donor with classical Hodgkin lymphoma.

The chain recombines TRBV28 with TRBJ2-7; no reliable D call. Trimming took off 6 bases at V and 2 bases at J, with 23 bases between the two ends. The CDR3 is 17 amino acids. Germline CDR1 is MDHEN and CDR2 is SYDVKM. The DNA of the CDR3 is TGTGCCAGCAGAAAACGAGTGCAAGGAATCAGCCCCTACGAGCAGTACTTC. This sequence encodes CASRKRVQGISPYEQYF.

The chain carries TRBV19 and TRBJ1-1, with 7 bases lining up with TRBD1. In germline, CDR1 is LNHDA, CDR2 SQIVND (reference sequence). The CDR3 has 12 amino acids. Trimming at V came to 4 bases and at J to 10 bases, leaving 6 bases not matched to a gene. This CDR3 is CASSTRTGGAFF. CDR3 in DNA: TGTGCCAGTAGTACCCGGACAGGCGGAGCTTTCTTT.

To note about this clone: A junction end diverges from the germline sequence, so it may reflect a read error. This rearrangement joins TRBV7-7 to TRBJ2-3; TRBD2 matches at 8 bases. The CDR3 has 16 residues. CDR1 SSHAT and CDR2 FNYEAQ come from the germline V gene (reference sequence). The chain's CDR3 is CASSLERAGGADTQYF. DNA for the CDR3: TGTGCTAGCAGCTTAGAGAGGGCGGGAGGAGCAGATACGCAGTATTTT.

This chain joins TRBV27 and TRBJ2-7; maybe TRBD1 (5 bases). V lost 4 bases and J lost 0, with 13 bases in between. Germline V lookup: CDR1 MNHEY, CDR2 SMNVEV (reference sequence). There are 15 residues in the CDR3. CDR3 amino acids: CASSYSGHLSYEQYF. In nucleotides, the CDR3 is TGTGCCAGCAGTTACTCCGGACATCTCTCCTACGAGCAGTACTTC.

V and J are TRBV9 and TRBJ1-2, with TRBD1 matching over 9 bases. This CDR3 comprises 13 residues. Germline loops: CDR1 SGDLS, CDR2 YYNGEE. With 3 bases clipped from V and 8 bases from J, the junction kept 5 bases outside the gene matches. CDR3 DNA sequence: TGTGCCAGCAGCGCAAGGGACAGGGAAGGCTACACCTTC. This encodes CASSARDREGYTF.

This clone was observed a handful of times. The V call is TRBV9, the J call TRBJ1-1, with D possibly being TRBD1 (6 bases). The CDR3 length is 13 residues. V dropped 0 bases and J dropped 11 bases, with 14 bases sitting between them. Looked up from germline, CDR1 is SGDLS and CDR2 is YYNGEE. For the CDR3, the DNA is TGTGCCAGCAGCGTAGGACGGGGGGCTGGGGCTTTCTTT. Its translation: CASSVGRGAGAFF. The full variable domain, its missing parts supplied by reference TRBV9 and TRBJ1-1, is DSGVTQTPKHLITATGQRVTLRCSPRSGDLSVYWYQQSLDQGLQFLIQYYNGEERAKGNILERFSAQQFPDLHSELNLSSLELGDSALYFCASSVGRGAGAFFGQGTRLTVV.

This clone was seen a handful of times. The V gene is TRBV7-9, the J gene TRBJ1-2; D call uncertain. The V end lost 1 base, the J end lost 7 bases, and 4 bases lay between the germline ends. This CDR3 contains 11 residues. The germline V gene encodes CDR1 SEHNR and CDR2 FQNEAQ (reference sequence). In nucleotides, the CDR3 is TGTGCCAGCAGCTTAGAAGGTGGCTACACCTTC. The encoded protein is CASSLEGGYTF.

The chain links TRBV14 to TRBJ1-1; perhaps TRBD1 as D (6 bases). Per germline, CDR1 SGHDN and CDR2 FVKESK. The ends were cut back, 4 bases at V and 1 base at J, with 7 bases in the middle. The CDR3 is made up of 13 amino acids. CDR3 residues: CASSPTGNTEAFF. CDR3 sequence (DNA): TGTGCCAGCAGCCCGACAGGGAACACTGAAGCTTTCTTT.

The chain carries TRBV28 and TRBJ1-5; D is perhaps TRBD1 (5 bases). CDR1 and CDR2 (germline): MDHEN, SYDVKM. V lost 1 base and J lost 5, with 18 bases in between. This CDR3 region has 17 residues. Here the CDR3 DNA reads TGTGCCAGCAGTTTATTGGCCCCAGGGACGTCCGATCAGCCCCAGCATTTT. This codes for CASSLLAPGTSDQPQHF.